Listed here are 5 T cell receptor beta chains from one sample, sequenced in a study of blood T cell repertoires in COVID-19. The method was immunoSEQ multiplex PCR; TCRdb's version includes in-frame clones alone and lacks a portion of them. The sample lists some 190,000 clones, about 82% seen once, with 5% to 7% in the top ten. The material sequenced was PBMCs or T cells enriched from blood (not recorded which). Receptor source: a man in his forties with acute COVID-19.

This clone was counted a few times. This chain joins TRBV11-2 and TRBJ1-2, with D possibly being TRBD1 (6 bases). Germline V gene lookup returns CDR1 SGHAT and CDR2 FQNNGV. This CDR3 has 13 residues. Trimming removed 3 bases from V and 8 bases from J, with 13 bases in between. CDR3 in amino acids: CASSFGQSRGYTF. CDR3 DNA: TGTGCCAGCAGCTTTGGACAGTCTCGGGGCTACACCTTC. The full variable domain, in which reference TRBV11-2 and TRBJ1-2 provide the parts outside the CDR3, is EAGVAQSPRYKIIEKRQSVAFWCNPISGHATLYWYQQILGQGPKLLIQFQNNGVVDDSQLPKDRFSAERLKGVDSTLKIQPAKLEDSAVYLCASSFGQSRGYTFGSGTRLTVV.

The V call is TRBV2, the J call TRBJ1-4; D gene ambiguous. Germline-derived CDR1 and CDR2 are SNHLY and FYNNEI. Trimming stripped 4 bases from V and 11 bases from J, with 5 bases between. The CDR3 is 10 residues long. CDR3 DNA: TGTGCCAGCAGTGCTGAGAAACTGTTTTTT. The encoded protein is CASSAEKLFF.

This clone has a single count. V usage is TRBV6-5 and J usage is TRBJ1-2; D perhaps matches TRBD1 (6 bases). Germline CDR1 is MNHEY and CDR2 is SVGAGI. There are 14 residues in the CDR3. Deletions cut 0 bases from V and 13 bases from J, with 18 bases between. The CDR3 here is CASSYSQGLDGGTF. The DNA of the CDR3 is TGTGCCAGCAGTTACTCTCAGGGGCTAGATGGTGGCACCTTC.

This clone has only one observation. The CDR3 sequence is CASSKGSTIGGYEQYF. For the CDR3, the DNA is TGTGCCAGCAGCAAAGGGTCTACGATAGGAGGATACGAGCAGTACTTC. The chain employs TRBV21-1 and TRBJ2-7; no DNA check was done on the table's D call, TRBD2. TRBV21-1 is noted as a pseudogene. This CDR3 has 16 amino acids.

This clone was seen only a few times. The CDR3 region is CAISDSTGRSYEQYF. CDR3 nucleotide sequence: TGTGCCATCAGTGATTCGACAGGGCGCTCCTACGAGCAGTACTTC. This chain connects TRBV10-3 to TRBJ2-7; 7 bases are shared with TRBD1. The length of the CDR3 is 15 residues. V was clipped by 3 bases and J by 0 bases; unmatched bases: 5. Germline CDR1 is ENHRY and CDR2 is SYGVKD.